These 5 T cell receptor beta chains share one sample of origin, sequenced in a study of T cell repertoires in aging, cancer and after chemotherapy (dated by TCRdb to 2018 to 2020). TCR beta rearrangements were amplified from genomic DNA isolated from peripheral blood, not from sorted cells or RNA. Data came from an Illumina MiSeq. Rearranged TRB sequences spanning V, D and J segments were amplified by multiplex touch-down PCR using a mixed TRB-A/B primer pool. TCRdb trimmed the raw reads at Q25, called clones with MiXCR and kept productive beta chains. Rows are unified per CDR3 protein, each entry keeping the most common DNA and genes. This sample lists 550 to 650 distinct CDR3 sequences; less than 20% were detected once. The ten top clones hold over 60% of the sample. Input material: blood. The receptors were sampled from a human donor with a blood cancer.

This sequence joins TRBV19 and TRBJ2-1; TRBD2 matches at 13 bases. Germline V CDR1 and CDR2: LNHDA, SQIVND (reference sequence). This CDR3 has 16 amino acids. V was pared by 7 bases and J by 7 bases, with 10 bases of the junction left unmatched. For the CDR3, the DNA is TGTGCCAGTACCTCTACTAGCGGGGGGGTGCGTAATGAGCAGTTCTTC. Translation gives CASTSTSGGVRNEQFF. The full variable domain, completed using reference TRBV19 and TRBJ2-1, is DGGITQSPKYLFRKEGQNVTLSCEQNLNHDAMYWYRQDPGQGLRLIYYSQIVNDFQKGDIAEGYSVSREKKESFPLTVTSAQKNPTAFYLCASTSTSGGVRNEQFFGPGTRLTVL.

By share of the sample, this clonotype is medium-sized. This chain's CDR3 is CASSYYSVEQYF. Here the CDR3 DNA reads TGTGCCAGCAGTTACTATTCTGTTGAGCAGTACTTC. V gene TRBV6-2 or TRBV6-3 combines with J gene TRBJ2-7; D is ambiguous. The CDR3 totals 12 residues. The germline V gene has CDR1 MNHEY and CDR2 SVGEGT. V was pared by 1 base and J by 7 bases, with 8 bases between.

The chain recombines TRBV7-9 with TRBJ1-4; 12 bases are shared with TRBD1. J was trimmed by 2 bases and V by 5 bases; bases with no gene match: 3. Germline values: CDR1 SEHNR, CDR2 FQNEAQ (reference sequence). CDR3 length: 16 residues. As DNA, the CDR3 is TGTGCCAGCAGCGTGGGGACAGGGGGCACTAATGAAAAACTGTTTTTT. It is translated as CASSVGTGGTNEKLFF.

Note on this clonotype: An end of the junction differs from the germline gene, which may be a read error. This chain links TRBV11-2 with TRBJ2-7; no firm D call. Germline CDR1 is SGHAT and CDR2 is FQNNGV. The CDR3 loop spans 12 amino acids. CDR3 nucleotides: TGTGTCAGCAGCACCCGTCCCTACGAGCAGTACTTC. Amino acid sequence: CVSSTRPYEQYF.

On this clonotype itself: No conserved phenylalanine or tryptophan ends this CDR3, so it is likely a read error. The limits of the CDR3 on the DNA are not certain, so only TCRdb's listed CDR3 is given. The gene calls are TRBV5-1 and TRBJ2-7. The CDR3 length equals 8 residues, ends included. From germline, CDR1 is SGHRS and CDR2 YFSETQ. CDR3 sequence: CASSLDRG.